A single sample gave rise to the 5 T cell receptor beta chains below, sequenced in a study of regulatory and conventional T cells in RAG deficiency. Sequencing used immunoSEQ multiplex PCR; TCRdb keeps in-frame clones, though not all of them. Of roughly 29,000 clones listed, over 90% are singletons. Conventional CD4+ T cells were sorted from blood as CD25-low CD127-high cells. The data were also submitted as part of a second study, on regulatory T cells. That report adds: Amplification used 52 TRBV primers and 13 TRBJ primers.

Sequencing was performed on CD25- CD4+ T cells sorted from blood. These receptors were taken from a human donor in good health.

The CDR3 loop is CSVSSGTGYYGYTF. The CDR3 DNA reads TGCAGCGTTTCCTCCGGAACAGGGTACTATGGCTACACCTTC. The V gene is TRBV29-1, the J gene TRBJ1-2, with TRBD1 as a possible D gene (6 bases). The V gene's germline CDR1 is SQVTM and CDR2 ANQGSEA. This CDR3 contains 14 residues. V was trimmed by 5 bases and J by 3 bases, leaving 16 bases between them.

The gene calls are TRBV4-2 and TRBJ2-5; tentatively, D is TRBD1 (5 bases). The V gene's germline CDR1 is LGHNA and CDR2 YNFKEQ. The ends were cut back, 1 base at V and 5 bases at J, with 14 bases in the middle. The CDR3 length is 15 residues. The CDR3 sequence: CASSQVEGDGETQYF. Here the CDR3 DNA reads TGTGCCAGCAGCCAAGTCGAAGGGGATGGGGAGACCCAGTACTTC.

CDR3 in DNA: TGCAGCGTGCTACAGGGGGGGGTGGGCACAGATACGCAGTATTTT. Translated, it gives CSVLQGGVGTDTQYF. The chain has TRBV29-1 and TRBJ2-3, with D possibly matching TRBD1 (8 bases). V was clipped by 6 bases and J by 1 base, with 17 bases between them. Germline CDR1 SQVTM, CDR2 ANQGSEA. The CDR3 covers 15 residues.

The CDR3 DNA is TGTGCCAGCAGCCCCAGGGGGCTAGGCAACTCCGATACGCAGTATTTT. Its translation: CASSPRGLGNSDTQYF. The rearrangement joins TRBV5-4 to TRBJ2-3; 8 nucleotides agree with TRBD1. The junction had 13 bases not matched to a gene; V was cut back by 4 bases and J by 6 bases. Germline V gene sequence: CDR1 SGHNT, CDR2 YYREEE (reference sequence). The CDR3 loop spans 16 amino acids.

The chain carries TRBV5-6 and TRBJ2-5; TRBD2 agrees at 9 bases. There are 15 residues in the CDR3. CDR1 SGHDT and CDR2 YYEEEE come from the germline V gene. V dropped 2 bases and J dropped 5; count of bases not matched to a gene: 7. The CDR3 nucleotides read TGTGCCAGCAGCTTACCAGCGGGGGGCAAGGAGACCCAGTACTTC. It codes for CASSLPAGGKETQYF.